The 30 T cell receptor beta chains presented below share a single source sample, sequenced in a study of blood T cells in healthy people across ages (dated by TCRdb to about 2015). Library preparation was by 5' RACE. The reads were generated on an Illumina HiSeq 2500. The second PCR ran for about 6 to 12 cycles and used a J-beta primer mix along with a sample-barcoded 5' primer. TCRdb trimmed the raw reads at Q25, called clones with MiXCR and kept productive beta chains. Rows are combined by CDR3 protein, so each entry shows the most common genes and DNA. Across this sample there are hundreds of thousands of distinct CDR3 sequences, with roughly 26% seen only once. The ten largest clones take up roughly 17% of the sample. The sample taken for sequencing was blood. The receptors shown here come from a woman aged 80 or older in good health.

Many counts were recorded for this clonotype. This rearrangement joins TRBV9 to TRBJ2-5; D is tentatively TRBD1 or TRBD2 (6 bases each). The CDR3 runs 13 residues. CDR1 and CDR2 from the germline V gene are SGDLS and YYNGEE. Trimming pared 3 bases from V and 5 bases from J, leaving 11 bases between. CDR3 sequence (DNA): TGTGCCAGCAGCGGAGGGGGGCGGGAGACCCAGTACTTC. Residues: CASSGGGRETQYF.

Concerning this clonotype itself: A much more abundant neighbour one base away suggests this may be a read error. CDR3 protein: CASGQATFPEQYF. The CDR3, as DNA: TGTGCCAGCGGACAGGCGACTTTCCCCGAGCAGTACTTC. V is TRBV10-3 and J is TRBJ2-5; TRBD1 aligns across 7 bases. Judging by the DNA end, TRBJ2-7 fits better; the J call may be wrong. In germline, CDR1 is ENHRY, CDR2 SYGVKD. The CDR3 is 13 residues long.

This clonotype was observed many times. The chain employs TRBV6-6 and TRBJ1-1, with 7 bases that match TRBD1. Germline-derived CDR1 and CDR2 are MNHNY and SVGAGI (reference sequence). Germline trimming cut 5 bases from V and 6 bases from J; bases unmatched to any gene: 9. This CDR3 has 14 amino acids. The CDR3 DNA reads as TGTGCCAGCAGTCAAGGGGGCGCGCGGGCTGAAGCTTTCTTT. This translates into CASSQGGARAEAFF.

The sample holds many counts of this clonotype. The chain couples TRBV6-2 or TRBV6-3 to TRBJ2-1; possibly TRBD1 or TRBD2 for D (5 bases each). Germline V gene data show CDR1 as MNHEY and CDR2 as SVGEGT. The CDR3 is 15 residues long. The ends were cut back, 6 bases at V and 4 bases at J, with 16 bases in the middle. Written as DNA, the CDR3 is TGTGCCAGCAGAAGAGCCGGGACGAGATACAATGAGCAGTTCTTC. It yields the protein CASRRAGTRYNEQFF.

This clonotype came up many times. Its ends do not fully match the called genes, so a read error is possible. The chain combines TRBV7-7 with TRBJ2-6; the D gene is possibly TRBD1 (6 bases). The CDR3 runs 18 residues. The germline CDR1 and CDR2 sequences are SSHAT and FNYEAQ (reference sequence). The DNA for the CDR3 is TGTGCTAGCAGCTTACGTCGACAGGAAAGCTCTGGGGCCAACGTCCTGACTTTC. Its translation is CASSLRRQESSGANVLTF.

A note on this clonotype: Germline and junction disagree at one end, which may indicate a read error. This chain joins TRBV6-6 and TRBJ1-4, with D unresolved. Germline CDR1 MNHNY, CDR2 SVGAGI (reference sequence). This CDR3 has 15 residues. CDR3 bases: TGTGCCAGCATTAAGAGGCTCAGAGTTCATGAAAAACGGTTTTTT. Protein product: CASIKRLRVHEKRFF.

This chain's CDR3 is CASTPVMDTQYF. CDR3 sequence (DNA): TGTGCCAGCACCCCGGTTATGGATACGCAGTATTTT. The chain couples TRBV7-2 to TRBJ2-3; D remains ambiguous. Germline loops: CDR1 SGHTA, CDR2 FQGNSA. CDR3 length equals 12 residues. The ends were cut back, 7 bases at V and 6 bases at J, with 11 bases in the middle.

For this clonotype: This may be a read error, as it is one base from a much larger clone. This chain links TRBV15 with TRBJ2-3; D not resolved. V lost 0 bases and J 4 bases, leaving 11 bases between the germline ends. Per germline, CDR1 LNHNV and CDR2 YYDKDF (reference sequence). The CDR3 is made up of 15 amino acids. Written as DNA, the CDR3 is TGTGCCACCAGCAGAGATTCGGTTTCCTCAGATACGCAGTATTTT. As protein: CATSRDSVSSDTQYF. Full variable domain (remainder filled in from reference TRBV15 and TRBJ2-3): DAMVIQNPRYQVTQFGKPVTLSCSQTLNHNVMYWYQQKSSQAPKLLFHYYDKDFNNEADTPDNFQSRRPNTSFCFLDIRSPGLGDTAMYLCATSRDSVSSDTQYFGPGTRLTVL.

The table lists this clonotype with many counts. The chain carries TRBV12-3 or TRBV12-4 and TRBJ2-7; 10 bases are shared with TRBD1. V was clipped by 5 bases and J by 5 bases; unmatched bases: 9. The CDR3 covers 15 residues. The CDR3: CASSTRTGTGDEQYF. The CDR3 DNA reads as TGTGCCAGCAGTACCCGGACAGGGACAGGGGACGAGCAGTACTTC.

This clonotype was seen more than once but under ten times. A much bigger clone sits one base away, suggesting this may be a read error. The genes are TRBV12-3 or TRBV12-4 and TRBJ1-5, with D perhaps matching TRBD1 (6 bases). The CDR3 runs to 14 residues. V shed 6 bases and J shed 3 bases, with 12 bases lying between them. The CDR3 loop is CASRSRTANQPQHF. CDR3 bases: TGTGCCAGCAGATCCAGGACAGCCAATCAGCCCCAGCATTTT.

This clonotype was observed a handful of times. This sequence may be a read error, since a much larger clone differs from it by one base. The CDR3 reads CASSLMGPNNEQYF. The CDR3 nucleotides are TGTGCCAGCAGCTTAATGGGACCGAACAATGAGCAGTACTTC. V usage is TRBV7-9 and J usage is TRBJ2-7; D assignment may be TRBD1 or TRBD2 (5 bases each). V lost 2 bases and J 7 bases, leaving 15 bases between the germline ends. In germline, CDR1 is SEHNR, CDR2 FQNEAQ (reference sequence). The CDR3 is 14 residues long. The whole variable domain, remainder taken from reference TRBV7-9 and TRBJ2-7, is DTGVSQNPRHKITKRGQNVTFRCDPISEHNRLYWYRQTLGQGPEFLTYFQNEAQLEKSRLLSDRFSAERPKGSFSTLEIQRTEQGDSAMYLCASSLMGPNNEQYFGPGTRLTVT.

On this clonotype: This could be a read error, since a much larger clone is one nucleotide away. This sequence joins TRBV5-4 and TRBJ2-6; D is possibly TRBD1 (8 bases). V shed 2 bases and J shed 12 bases, with 18 bases lying between them. The CDR3 runs to 15 residues. Germline CDR1 is SGHNT and CDR2 is YYREEE (reference sequence). The CDR3 sequence is CASSFGQGGSSVLTF. The CDR3 nucleotides are TGTGCCAGCAGCTTTGGACAGGGAGGGTCCAGCGTCCTGACTTTC.

This clonotype was observed at least ten times. The rearrangement uses TRBV28 and TRBJ2-6, with TRBD2 identical over 7 bases. This CDR3 has 15 residues. The germline V gene encodes CDR1 MDHEN and CDR2 SYDVKM. Germline trimming cut 5 bases from V and 1 base from J; bases unmatched to any gene: 2. CDR3 residues: CASSTAGSGANVLTF. The CDR3, as DNA: TGTGCCAGCAGTACAGCGGGGTCTGGGGCCAACGTCCTGACTTTC.

The table lists this clonotype with many counts. The V and J genes are TRBV20-1 and TRBJ2-5; TRBD1 is a possible D gene (6 bases). With 6 bases removed from V and 1 base from J, the gap between germline ends came to 15 bases. This CDR3 is built from 14 residues. Germline values: CDR1 DFQATT, CDR2 SNEGSKA (reference sequence). The CDR3 sequence is CSANELQGQETQYF. The CDR3 DNA reads TGCAGTGCCAACGAACTACAGGGCCAAGAGACCCAGTACTTC.

The chain couples TRBV10-3 to TRBJ2-4; the D is unclear. The V end lost 2 bases, the J end lost 9 bases, and 14 bases lay between the germline ends. The germline V gene has CDR1 ENHRY and CDR2 SYGVKD. There are 14 residues in the CDR3. The CDR3 protein is CAISEVGSRGIQYF. Written as DNA, the CDR3 is TGTGCCATCAGTGAGGTCGGCTCCAGAGGCATTCAGTACTTC.

This clonotype was observed at least ten times. This chain links TRBV7-2 with TRBJ2-1; D perhaps matches TRBD2 (6 bases). CDR1 and CDR2 (germline): SGHTA, FQGNSA. The CDR3 runs to 14 residues. Trimming removed 1 base from V and 4 bases from J, with 8 bases in between. The CDR3 nucleotides are TGTGCCAGCAGCTTAGTCAGCGGGTACAATGAGCAGTTCTTC. It yields the protein CASSLVSGYNEQFF.

This clonotype has more than one count but fewer than ten. This sequence may be a read error, since a much larger clone differs from it by one base. The chain uses TRBV7-9 and TRBJ2-7; TRBD1 matches at 9 bases. V trimming: 2 bases; J trimming: 7 bases; junction bases outside the gene matches: 15. The CDR3 has 17 residues. In germline, CDR1 is SEHNR, CDR2 FQNEAQ (reference sequence). The CDR3 sequence is CASSLYSGTGIYNEQYF. CDR3 nucleotides: TGTGCCAGCAGCTTATATTCCGGGACAGGGATTTACAATGAGCAGTACTTC.

The chain uses TRBV2 and TRBJ2-3; D gene unclear. The germline V and J ends were trimmed by 4 bases and 2 bases, with 10 bases remaining between them. CDR1 is SNHLY, CDR2 FYNNEI, per germline. The CDR3 loop spans 14 amino acids. Here the CDR3 reads CASSGWAVTDTQYF. The DNA of the CDR3 is TGTGCCAGCAGTGGATGGGCGGTCACAGATACGCAGTATTTT.

This clonotype was seen at least ten times. Relative to the germline gene, one junction end is altered; a read error may explain this. The chain employs TRBV11-2 and TRBJ2-5; possibly TRBD1 for D (5 bases). Germline V gene lookup returns CDR1 SGHAT and CDR2 FQNNGV. The CDR3 runs 13 residues. The CDR3: CASSLDNQETQYF. For the CDR3, the DNA is TGCGCCAGCAGCTTGGACAACCAAGAGACCCAGTACTTC.

The J gene is TRBJ1-2, the V gene TRBV9, with TRBD1 as a possible D gene (6 bases). The CDR3 length is 15 residues. V was clipped by 0 bases and J by 9 bases, with 18 bases between them. Germline CDR1 SGDLS, CDR2 YYNGEE. CDR3: CASSVVGGLDVSYTF. CDR3 in DNA: TGTGCCAGCAGCGTAGTTGGGGGCTTAGACGTAAGCTACACCTTC.

This clonotype was seen many times. The genes are TRBV12-3 or TRBV12-4 and TRBJ1-2, with 8 bases aligning to TRBD1. Germline trimming cut 7 bases from V and 8 bases from J; bases unmatched to any gene: 6. The CDR3 is made up of 12 amino acids. CDR3 bases: TGTGCCAGCACCAGGGGGCTTTGGGGCTACACCTTC. It specifies CASTRGLWGYTF.

This clonotype appeared a single time. This may be a read error, as it is one base from a much larger clone. It is likely a read error, because the conserved phenylalanine at the end of the CDR3 is missing. The J gene is TRBJ1-2, the V gene TRBV7-2; 9 nucleotides agree with TRBD1. V shed 4 bases and J 10 bases; nucleotides not matched to a gene: 10. The V gene's germline CDR1 is SGHTA and CDR2 FQGNSA. CDR3 length equals 14 residues. CDR3 in DNA: TGTGCCAGCAGCTCCGGGACAGGGCCAGTGGACTACACCTGC. Its protein product is CASSSGTGPVDYTC.

Turning to this clonotype: A read error may account for a junction end that differs from germline. J is TRBJ2-4 and V is TRBV7-2; the match to TRBD2 covers 14 bases. The DNA end lines up better with TRBJ2-7; the J call may be wrong. There are 15 residues in the CDR3. Germline-derived CDR1 and CDR2 are SGHTA and FQGNSA. CDR3 sequence reads: CAGSLGLAGAIEQYF. The CDR3 DNA reads as TGTGCCGGCAGCTTGGGACTAGCGGGAGCAATCGAGCAGTACTTC.

Ten or more counts support this clonotype. The chain combines TRBV6-1 with TRBJ1-5; D call uncertain. This CDR3 has 14 amino acids. Per germline, CDR1 MNHNS and CDR2 SASEGT. V lost 3 bases to trimming and J lost 0 bases, with 6 bases between them. The CDR3 nucleotides are TGTGCCAGCAGTGACGCAATTAGCAATCAGCCCCAGCATTTT. Residues: CASSDAISNQPQHF.

J is TRBJ2-4 and V is TRBV29-1; perhaps TRBD1 as D (5 bases). The end of the DNA aligns better with TRBJ2-7, so the J call may be wrong. The germline V gene encodes CDR1 SQVTM and CDR2 ANQGSEA. CDR3 size: 14 residues. CDR3 nucleotides: TGCAGCGCCCGAGGCAGGGTTCACTTCTACGAGCAGTACTTC. Protein: CSARGRVHFYEQYF.

This clonotype was seen many times. V and J are TRBV6-2 or TRBV6-3 and TRBJ2-1, with a tentative D call TRBD1 (6 bases). Germline CDR1 MNHEY, CDR2 SVGEGT. Trimming pared 6 bases from V and 5 bases from J, leaving 23 bases between. This CDR3 contains 17 residues. CDR3 sequence: CASRGYIGRDTNNEQFF. The CDR3 region has the DNA TGTGCCAGCAGGGGGTACATTGGCCGGGACACAAACAATGAGCAGTTCTTC.

This clonotype has just a few counts. V and J are TRBV6-2 or TRBV6-3 and TRBJ1-6, with no clear D. In germline, CDR1 is MNHEY, CDR2 SVGEGT. The CDR3 contains 14 residues. Trimming stripped 0 bases from V and 6 bases from J, with 6 bases between. The CDR3, as DNA: TGTGCCAGCAGTTACTCGACCTCTAATTCACCCCTCCACTTT. This gives the protein CASSYSTSNSPLHF.

This clonotype was seen more than once but under ten times. This may come from a read error, since a much larger clone is one base off. This sequence joins TRBV11-2 and TRBJ1-4, with D hard to call. The germline V gene has CDR1 SGHAT and CDR2 FQNNGV. The length of the CDR3 is 14 residues. The CDR3 region is CASSLGATNEELFF. The CDR3, as DNA: TGTGCCAGCAGCTTAGGTGCAACTAATGAAGAACTGTTTTTT.

The sample holds a few counts of this clonotype. The chain combines TRBV20-1 with TRBJ1-5, with D tentatively TRBD1 (5 bases). Looked up from germline, CDR1 is DFQATT and CDR2 is SNEGSKA (reference sequence). The CDR3 is made up of 15 amino acids. V lost 0 bases, J lost 1 base, and 10 bases lay in between. CDR3 coding DNA: TGCAGTGCTAGAGAGGGGGGGTTGAGCAATCAGCCCCAGCATTTT. Translation: CSAREGGLSNQPQHF.

This clonotype came up many times. The chain carries TRBV6-5 and TRBJ2-3; 9 bases line up with TRBD1. Per germline, CDR1 MNHEY and CDR2 SVGAGI. With V trimmed by 5 bases and J by 6 bases, 15 bases remained unmatched. This CDR3 has 17 residues. CDR3 in amino acids: CASSPIWGQGVKDTQYF. The CDR3 DNA is TGTGCCAGCAGTCCAATATGGGGACAGGGAGTAAAGGATACGCAGTATTTT.